This T cell receptor beta chain appears in the sequencing data of a study of long-term antiretroviral therapy in people with HIV. Sequencing relied on immunoSEQ assay v3.0, run at survey level. Some clones are missing from TCRdb's copy, which holds only in-frame ones; the method was immunoSEQ multiplex PCR. Found here are tens of thousands of clones, 95% of them singletons; the top ten hold more than 3%. Germline V gene data show CDR1 as LGHNA and CDR2 as YSLEER. The V end was cut by 0 bases, the J end by 0 bases, with 14 bases between. CDR3 length: 17 amino acids. With regard to this clone: Its antigen is not known.

Study results and limitations: For ART adherence, viral resistance and therapy changes, no data were available.

The chain uses TRBV4-3 and TRBJ1-1, with no clear D. This TCR was sampled from a man between 50 and 59 years old with HIV. The sample here was unsorted PBMCs, taken 5.3 years after starting antiretroviral therapy. CDR3 in amino acids: CASSQDRGVGLNTEAFF. DNA of the CDR3: TGCGCCAGCAGCCAAGATCGCGGAGTCGGGTTGAACACTGAAGCTTTCTTT.